This T cell receptor beta chain was sequenced during a study of T cells in women clearing cervical HPV infection. Study-level background: Blood came at first lesion visit for cases, post-clearance for controls. Study-wide results and caveats: TRBV6-7 relative abundance averaged approximately 0.11% in cases and about 0.17% in controls. A classifier using richness and V gene abundances reached an AUC of more than 0.75.

About this clone: Its target is not known. The missing CDR3 end, 3 residues past where the read stops, is filled in from the germline J gene.

immunoSEQ multiplex PCR used an average of roughly 1,300 ng genomic DNA. The table came from immunoSEQ multiplex PCR; TCRdb's copy has only in-frame clones and leaves some out. Recorded for this sample: fewer than 25,000 clones. CDR1 is SGHDN and CDR2 is FVKESK in the germline V gene. The CDR3 totals 15 residues. The V gene end was trimmed by 1 base and the J gene end by 6 bases; junction bases not matched to a gene: 8. The chain uses TRBV14 and TRBJ2-7; 8 bases fit TRBD1. The source is a woman between 18 and 69 years old with a cervical HPV16 infection that either progressed to CIN3+ or cleared (not recorded which). Input material: blood buffy coat. Here the CDR3 reads CASSQGRQGIGEQYF. The part of the CDR3 DNA that was read is TGTGCCAGCAGCCAAGGTCGACAGGGGATCGGCGAG.